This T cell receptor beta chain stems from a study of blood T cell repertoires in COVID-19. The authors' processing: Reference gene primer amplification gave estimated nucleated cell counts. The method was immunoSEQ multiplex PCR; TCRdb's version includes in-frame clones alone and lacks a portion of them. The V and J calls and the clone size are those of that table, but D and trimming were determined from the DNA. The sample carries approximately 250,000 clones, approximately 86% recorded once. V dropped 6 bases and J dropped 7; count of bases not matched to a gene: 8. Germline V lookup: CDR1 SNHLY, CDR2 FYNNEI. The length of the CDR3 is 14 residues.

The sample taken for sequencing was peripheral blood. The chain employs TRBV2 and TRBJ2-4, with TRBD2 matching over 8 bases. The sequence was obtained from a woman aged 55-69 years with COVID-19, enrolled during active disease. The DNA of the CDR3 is TGTGCCAGCAGGAAAGCGGGAGCGTCCAACATTCAGTACTTC. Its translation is CASRKAGASNIQYF.